A selection of T cell receptor beta chains follows, all from one sample in a study of cytomegalovirus exposure and HLA in healthy donors. Measured with immunoSEQ multiplex PCR; TCRdb has only the in-frame clones, and not every one. This sample has 100,000 to 150,000 clones, with roughly 70% found just once. The source material was PBMCs. These TCRs come from a man between 40 and 49 years old in good health and CMV-seropositive. Each CDR3 is given with its conserved first and last residue. The D gene is left open where the match is weak. Clone size appears in some rows only: once, few, many, or a class for an expanded clone.

d_call: TRBD1; j_call: TRBJ1-2; v_call: TRBV13; clone_size: .; cdr3_aa: CASSFGLTGVGYTF; cdr3_nt: TGTGCCAGCAGCTTTGGCCTGACAGGGGTTGGCTACACCTTC
d_call: .; j_call: TRBJ1-2; v_call: TRBV7-9; clone_size: .; cdr3_aa: CASSFEKGQDTF; cdr3_nt: TGTGCCAGCAGCTTTGAGAAGGGGCAGGACACCTTC
d_call: TRBD1; j_call: TRBJ1-1; v_call: TRBV28; clone_size: .; cdr3_aa: CASKTPTGAPTNTEAFF; cdr3_nt: TGTGCCAGCAAGACACCAACAGGGGCGCCAACAAACACTGAAGCTTTCTTT
d_call: .; j_call: TRBJ1-5; v_call: TRBV6-5; clone_size: .; cdr3_aa: CASSYSTSDNQPQHF; cdr3_nt: TGTGCCAGCAGTTACTCGACCAGCGACAATCAGCCCCAGCATTTT
d_call: TRBD1; j_call: TRBJ1-2; v_call: TRBV10-3; clone_size: few; cdr3_aa: CATGTEGINYGYTF; cdr3_nt: TGTGCCACCGGGACAGAAGGAATCAACTATGGCTACACCTTC
d_call: TRBD2; j_call: TRBJ2-5; v_call: TRBV2; clone_size: .; cdr3_aa: CASSESLAGAGETQYF; cdr3_nt: TGTGCCAGCAGTGAATCACTAGCGGGAGCCGGGGAGACCCAGTACTTC
d_call: .; j_call: TRBJ2-6; v_call: TRBV7-6; clone_size: .; cdr3_aa: CASSLASISGANVLTF; cdr3_nt: TGTGCCAGCAGCTTAGCGAGTATCTCTGGGGCCAACGTCCTGACTTTC
d_call: TRBD2; j_call: TRBJ2-3; v_call: TRBV6-5; clone_size: .; cdr3_aa: CASSTLAGSTQYF; cdr3_nt: TGTGCCAGCAGCACACTAGCGGGAAGTACGCAGTATTTT
d_call: .; j_call: TRBJ1-5; v_call: TRBV2; clone_size: .; cdr3_aa: CASSEDGFGSNQPQHF; cdr3_nt: TGTGCCAGCAGTGAAGACGGGTTCGGGAGCAATCAGCCCCAGCATTTT
d_call: TRBD1; j_call: TRBJ1-5; v_call: TRBV15; clone_size: once; cdr3_aa: CATSRDLTGDQPQHF; cdr3_nt: TGTGCCACCAGCAGAGATCTGACAGGGGATCAGCCCCAGCATTTT
d_call: .; j_call: TRBJ2-7; v_call: TRBV7-8; clone_size: .; cdr3_aa: CASSPSPGLQYF; cdr3_nt: TGTGCCAGCAGCCCATCCCCGGGACTCCAGTACTTC
d_call: TRBD1; j_call: TRBJ2-5; v_call: TRBV7-9; clone_size: .; cdr3_aa: CASGNRGETQYF; cdr3_nt: TGTGCCAGCGGAAACAGGGGGGAGACCCAGTACTTC
d_call: .; j_call: TRBJ1-1; v_call: TRBV29-1; clone_size: once; cdr3_aa: CSVAGGPTEAFF; cdr3_nt: TGCAGCGTCGCGGGGGGGCCCACTGAAGCTTTCTTT
d_call: .; j_call: TRBJ2-5; v_call: TRBV2; clone_size: .; cdr3_aa: CASSGTEEETQYF; cdr3_nt: TGTGCCAGCAGTGGTACGGAGGAGGAGACCCAGTACTTC
d_call: .; j_call: TRBJ2-5; v_call: TRBV9; clone_size: once; cdr3_aa: CASSVGTHQETQYF; cdr3_nt: TGTGCCAGCAGCGTAGGAACACATCAAGAGACCCAGTACTTC
d_call: TRBD1; j_call: TRBJ2-3; v_call: TRBV7-6; clone_size: once; cdr3_aa: CASGGTGAGDTQYF; cdr3_nt: TGTGCCAGCGGGGGGACAGGGGCGGGAGATACGCAGTATTTT
d_call: TRBD1; j_call: TRBJ2-7; v_call: TRBV18; clone_size: .; cdr3_aa: CASSPGQGAYEQYF; cdr3_nt: TGTGCCAGCTCACCGGGACAGGGGGCCTACGAGCAGTACTTC
d_call: .; j_call: TRBJ2-7; v_call: TRBV14; clone_size: .; cdr3_aa: CASSQGRSSSYEQYF; cdr3_nt: TGTGCCAGCAGCCAAGGCAGGTCGAGCTCCTACGAGCAGTACTTC
d_call: TRBD2; j_call: TRBJ2-1; v_call: TRBV27; clone_size: few; cdr3_aa: CASSLVFSGSSYNEQFF; cdr3_nt: TGTGCCAGCAGTTTAGTTTTTAGCGGGAGCTCCTACAATGAGCAGTTCTTC
d_call: TRBD1; j_call: TRBJ1-4; v_call: TRBV5-6; clone_size: once; cdr3_aa: CASSGKGQPNEKLFF; cdr3_nt: TGTGCCAGCAGCGGAAAGGGACAGCCTAATGAAAAACTGTTTTTT
d_call: .; j_call: TRBJ1-2; v_call: TRBV7-8; clone_size: .; cdr3_aa: CASSPDEDFLYGYTF; cdr3_nt: TGTGCCAGCAGCCCTGATGAGGATTTCTTATATGGCTACACCTTC
d_call: .; j_call: TRBJ2-6; v_call: TRBV5-1; clone_size: .; cdr3_aa: CASSLDNRSSSGANVLTF; cdr3_nt: TGCGCCAGCAGCTTGGATAACAGGAGCAGCTCTGGGGCCAACGTCCTGACTTTC